The 25 T cell receptor beta chains given below trace back to one sample, sequenced in a study of T cells in localized non-small cell lung cancer. Sequencing used immunoSEQ multiplex PCR; TCRdb keeps in-frame clones, though not all of them. The repertoire consists of about 19,000 clones, with over 80% occurring once and the leading ten covering less than 3%. The sample was peripheral blood, taken before any cancer treatment. The origin of the receptors is a woman aged 40-69 years with stage I lung adenocarcinoma.

A single count supports this clone. J is TRBJ2-3 and V is TRBV5-5, with 8 bases fitting TRBD2. The CDR3 contains 15 residues. The J segment lost 4 bases and the V segment lost 7 bases, leaving 11 bases of the junction unmatched. CDR1 SGHKS and CDR2 YYEKEE come from the germline V gene (reference sequence). CDR3 in amino acids: CASGLSGRRADTQYF. In DNA form, the CDR3 reads TGTGCCAGCGGATTAAGCGGGAGACGGGCAGATACGCAGTATTTT.

This chain links TRBV23-1 with TRBJ2-7; D not certain. TRBV23-1 has ORF status, its function being uncertain. This CDR3 is built from 13 residues. V dropped 2 bases and J dropped 5 bases, with 10 bases sitting between them. CDR3 residues: CASSQADRDEQYF. In DNA, the CDR3 is TGCGCCAGCAGTCAAGCCGATCGCGACGAGCAGTACTTC.

In its sample, this clone was seen once. This chain connects TRBV7-9 to TRBJ1-1; D remains ambiguous. In germline, CDR1 is SEHNR, CDR2 FQNEAQ (reference sequence). The CDR3 has 11 amino acids. Trimming shortened V by 1 base and J by 4 bases, and 1 base separated the two germline ends. CDR3 in amino acids: CASSLGTEAFF. CDR3 coding DNA: TGTGCCAGCAGCTTAGGCACTGAAGCTTTCTTT.

This chain connects TRBV5-5 to TRBJ1-3; D gene unclear. The CDR3 has 14 residues. From germline, CDR1 is SGHKS and CDR2 YYEKEE (reference sequence). Trimming left V 4 bases short and J 0 bases short, with 8 bases between. CDR3: CASSQGSSGNTIYF. DNA of the CDR3: TGTGCCAGCAGCCAAGGTAGCTCTGGAAACACCATATATTTT. Variable domain in full (rest from reference TRBV5-5 and TRBJ1-3): DAGVTQSPTHLIKTRGQQVTLRCSPISGHKSVSWYQQVLGQGPQFIFQYYEKEERGRGNFPDRFSARQFPNYSSELNVNALLLGDSALYLCASSQGSSGNTIYFGEGSWLTVV.

The V call is TRBV6-5, the J call TRBJ1-2; no firm D call. CDR3 size: 15 residues. V lost 0 bases and J lost 6, with 14 bases in between. Germline loops: CDR1 MNHEY, CDR2 SVGAGI. Here the CDR3 reads CASSYSSRGLDGYTF. The CDR3 DNA reads TGTGCCAGCAGTTACTCATCCCGTGGGTTGGATGGCTACACCTTC.

CDR3 amino acids: CASSDGTSVSYEQYF. Here the CDR3 DNA reads TGTGCCAGCAGTGACGGGACTAGCGTCTCCTACGAGCAGTACTTC. V and J are TRBV11-2 and TRBJ2-7, with TRBD2 identical over 10 bases. Germline trimming cut 6 bases from V and 0 bases from J; bases unmatched to any gene: 5. Germline CDR1 reads SGHAT; CDR2 reads FQNNGV. The CDR3 spans 15 residues.

The CDR3 loop reads CASHPPGLGANVLTF. CDR3 bases: TGTGCCAGTCACCCCCCGGGCCTTGGGGCCAACGTCCTGACTTTC. The J gene is TRBJ2-6, the V gene TRBV18; D gene uncertain. There are 15 residues in the CDR3. Trimming removed 9 bases from V and 3 bases from J, with 15 bases in between. In germline, CDR1 is KGHSH, CDR2 LQKENI.

This rearrangement joins TRBV11-3 to TRBJ1-1, with no clear D. V was clipped by 6 bases and J by 0 bases, with 8 bases between them. CDR3 length: 13 amino acids. Per germline, CDR1 SGHNT and CDR2 YENEEA. As DNA, the CDR3 is TGTGCCAGCAGTCGAACAGTGAACACTGAAGCTTTCTTT. Its protein is CASSRTVNTEAFF.

In its sample, this clone was seen once. This chain uses TRBV13 with TRBJ2-5; D unresolved. Germline V gene sequence: CDR1 PRHDT, CDR2 FYEKMQ (reference sequence). The V end lost 0 bases, the J end lost 5 bases, and 7 bases lay between the germline ends. The CDR3 is 13 residues long. In nucleotides, the CDR3 is TGTGCCAGCAGCTTAGGAAGGGTTGAGACCCAGTACTTC. As protein: CASSLGRVETQYF.

V is TRBV19 and J is TRBJ1-6, with TRBD1 matching over 9 bases. Trimming at V came to 5 bases and at J to 10 bases, leaving 6 bases not matched to a gene. CDR1 and CDR2 from the germline V gene are LNHDA and SQIVND (reference sequence). The CDR3 contains 14 residues. The CDR3: CASSSQGARSPLHF. The CDR3 region has the DNA TGTGCCAGTAGTTCACAGGGGGCACGGTCACCCCTCCACTTT.

The chain combines TRBV7-9 with TRBJ1-4; D is possibly TRBD1 (5 bases). The germline CDR1 and CDR2 sequences are SEHNR and FQNEAQ (reference sequence). The CDR3 has 16 amino acids. The V end was cut by 3 bases, the J end by 0 bases, with 11 bases between. CDR3 region: CASSLGDLATNEKLFF. The CDR3 coding sequence is TGTGCCAGCAGCTTGGGGGACCTAGCAACTAATGAAAAACTGTTTTTT.

The rearrangement joins TRBV9 to TRBJ2-1; 12 bases line up with TRBD2. V trimming: 3 bases; J trimming: 9 bases; junction bases outside the gene matches: 1. Germline CDR1 reads SGDLS; CDR2 reads YYNGEE. The CDR3 spans 13 residues. The CDR3 is CASSEGLAGEQFF. The CDR3 region has the DNA TGTGCCAGCAGCGAGGGACTAGCGGGTGAGCAGTTCTTC.

The genes are TRBV6-5 and TRBJ1-2; D not certain. This CDR3 spans 13 amino acids. Germline V gene sequence: CDR1 MNHEY, CDR2 SVGAGI. The germline V and J ends were trimmed by 0 bases and 11 bases, with 13 bases remaining between them. The CDR3 nucleotides are TGTGCCAGCAGTTACTCCCGGGGATTAGCGTACACCTTC. Amino acids: CASSYSRGLAYTF.

The V gene is TRBV2, the J gene TRBJ1-3; D unresolved. V lost 1 base and J lost 0, with 7 bases in between. The CDR3 is 15 residues long. CDR1 SNHLY and CDR2 FYNNEI come from the germline V gene. The CDR3 sequence is CASSEVVGSGNTIYF. In DNA form, the CDR3 reads TGTGCCAGCAGTGAAGTCGTGGGCTCTGGAAACACCATATATTTT.

The gene calls are TRBV4-2 and TRBJ1-3, with D tentatively TRBD1 (6 bases). Looked up from germline, CDR1 is LGHNA and CDR2 is YNFKEQ. The CDR3 has 12 amino acids. Trimming stripped 5 bases from V and 8 bases from J, with 10 bases between. The DNA for the CDR3 is TGTGCCAGCAGCGTGGAGGGGGACACCATATATTTT. This sequence encodes CASSVEGDTIYF.

The chain carries TRBV11-1 and TRBJ2-3, with D maybe TRBD1 (5 bases). The CDR3 runs 17 residues. V was clipped by 5 bases and J by 3 bases, with 21 bases between them. Germline V CDR1 and CDR2: SGHAT, FQDESV (reference sequence). Here the CDR3 reads CASSQAGRVLGTDTQYF. CDR3 in DNA: TGTGCCAGCAGCCAAGCCGGCAGGGTATTGGGGACAGATACGCAGTATTTT.

The DNA for the CDR3 is TGTGCCAGCTCACCCCGGGGACCGCCCAATGAGCAGTTCTTC. Translating gives CASSPRGPPNEQFF. This chain links TRBV18 with TRBJ2-1; perhaps D is TRBD1 or TRBD2 (5 bases each). There are 14 residues in the CDR3. The ends were cut back, 3 bases at V and 6 bases at J, with 12 bases in the middle. Germline CDR1 reads KGHSH; CDR2 reads LQKENI. The full variable domain, with the rest looked up from reference TRBV18 and TRBJ2-1, is NAGVMQNPRHLVRRRGQEARLRCSPMKGHSHVYWYRQLPEEGLKFMVYLQKENIIDESGMPKERFSAEFPKEGPSILRIQQVVRGDSAAYFCASSPRGPPNEQFFGPGTRLTVL.

This rearrangement joins TRBV19 to TRBJ1-3, with D tentatively TRBD1 (5 bases). Germline V gene lookup returns CDR1 LNHDA and CDR2 SQIVND (reference sequence). V was cut by 2 bases and J by 2 bases, with 10 bases left in between. The length of the CDR3 is 15 residues. The CDR3 loop is CASSIKGPAGNTIYF. For the CDR3, the DNA is TGTGCCAGTAGTATAAAGGGACCTGCTGGAAACACCATATATTTT.

The rearrangement joins TRBV28 to TRBJ1-5; the D gene is possibly TRBD1 (5 bases). Looked up from germline, CDR1 is MDHEN and CDR2 is SYDVKM. The CDR3 has 19 amino acids. V dropped 3 bases and J dropped 0 bases, with 21 bases sitting between them. The CDR3, as DNA: TGTGCCAGCAGTTTCCCCCCTGACGGGGCCGGATATAGCAATCAGCCCCAGCATTTT. Translation gives CASSFPPDGAGYSNQPQHF.

The rearrangement uses TRBV10-3 and TRBJ2-3, with D uncertain. Trimming shortened V by 2 bases and J by 2 bases, and 5 bases separated the two germline ends. This CDR3 has 13 residues. Germline-derived CDR1 and CDR2 are ENHRY and SYGVKD. The CDR3 DNA reads TGTGCCATCAGTGAGGCGGTCACAGATACGCAGTATTTT. It specifies CAISEAVTDTQYF.

V usage is TRBV29-1 and J usage is TRBJ2-1, with a weak D call TRBD2 (5 bases). The CDR3 runs 12 residues. V lost 6 bases and J lost 9, with 15 bases in between. The germline CDR1 and CDR2 sequences are SQVTM and ANQGSEA. Written as DNA, the CDR3 is TGCAGCGTGGATCCCCGACTATCTGAGCAGTTCTTC. As protein: CSVDPRLSEQFF.

The chain uses TRBV2 and TRBJ1-1, with D uncertain. Germline V gives CDR1 SNHLY, CDR2 FYNNEI. V shed 6 bases and J shed 1 base, with 3 bases lying between them. The CDR3 runs 11 residues. The CDR3 reads CASSKNTEAFF. CDR3 sequence (DNA): TGTGCCAGCAGCAAGAACACTGAAGCTTTCTTT.

This chain connects TRBV19 to TRBJ2-1; 11 positions agree with TRBD2. The J segment lost 3 bases and the V segment lost 3 bases, leaving 16 bases of the junction unmatched. Looked up from germline, CDR1 is LNHDA and CDR2 is SQIVND (reference sequence). The CDR3 totals 20 residues. CDR3 in DNA: TGTGCCAGTAGTATTCAAACTAGCGGGAGACCGGGGACTCTCTACAATGAGCAGTTCTTC. Translating it yields CASSIQTSGRPGTLYNEQFF.

The chain combines TRBV6-1 with TRBJ1-1; D is possibly TRBD1 (6 bases). V was trimmed by 8 bases and J by 6 bases, leaving 22 bases between them. The germline CDR1 and CDR2 sequences are MNHNS and SASEGT. This CDR3 region has 15 residues. Written as DNA, the CDR3 is TGTGCCAGCTCCAGTCAGGGGAGTTCCCCTCCTGAAGCTTTCTTT. Protein sequence: CASSSQGSSPPEAFF.

The V gene is TRBV30, the J gene TRBJ1-6; 9 bases fit TRBD1. V shed 1 base, J shed 5 bases, and the junction held 3 bases outside the gene matches. The length of the CDR3 is 15 residues. CDR1 is GTSNPN, CDR2 SVGIG, per germline (reference sequence). In DNA, the CDR3 is TGTGCCTGGAGTGGTCGGACAGGGGATAATTCACCCCTCCACTTT. It encodes CAWSGRTGDNSPLHF.